This is a list of T cell receptor beta chains from one sample in a study of beta chain features in type 1 diabetes. Sequencing used immunoSEQ multiplex PCR; TCRdb keeps in-frame clones, though not all of them. The sample consists of hundreds of thousands of clones, 17% of them appearing once. Sequences were obtained from naive CD4+ T cells from blood. Receptor source: a woman under 30 in good health. Each CDR3 is given with its conserved first and last residue. A D gene is named only where the DNA matches it firmly. Part of the rows lack a size; the others show once, few, many or a class for expanded clones.

j_gene: TRBJ2-2
abundance: few
v_gene: TRBV7-2
d_gene: .
CDR3aa: CASSARPGPSSGELFF
CDR3nt: TGTGCCAGCAGCGCACGACCGGGACCATCCTCCGGGGAGCTGTTTTTT

j_gene: TRBJ2-5
abundance: few
v_gene: TRBV5-1
d_gene: TRBD2
CDR3aa: CASSALAGGYGETQYF
CDR3nt: TGCGCCAGCAGCGCGCTAGCGGGAGGGTATGGAGAGACCCAGTACTTC

j_gene: TRBJ2-3
abundance: few
v_gene: TRBV4-2
d_gene: TRBD2
CDR3aa: CASSQGGLAVFWRDTQYF
CDR3nt: TGTGCCAGCAGCCAAGGCGGACTAGCGGTTTTTTGGAGGGATACGCAGTATTTT

j_gene: TRBJ1-1
abundance: .
v_gene: TRBV19
d_gene: .
CDR3aa: CASSMWRVNTEAFF
CDR3nt: TGTGCCAGTAGTATGTGGAGGGTGAACACTGAAGCTTTCTTT

j_gene: TRBJ1-2
abundance: .
v_gene: TRBV7-2
d_gene: .
CDR3aa: CASSLPQGNYGYTF
CDR3nt: TGTGCCAGCAGCTTACCCCAGGGCAACTATGGCTACACCTTC

j_gene: TRBJ1-2
abundance: .
v_gene: TRBV19
d_gene: .
CDR3aa: CASSPDSAYGYTF
CDR3nt: TGTGCCAGTAGTCCAGACAGCGCCTATGGCTACACCTTC

j_gene: TRBJ2-3
abundance: once
v_gene: TRBV28
d_gene: TRBD1
CDR3aa: CASSFEGQGVHTQYF
CDR3nt: TGTGCCAGCAGTTTTGAGGGACAGGGGGTACATACGCAGTATTTT

j_gene: TRBJ2-5
abundance: .
v_gene: TRBV11-3
d_gene: .
CDR3aa: CASSLGGREATQYF
CDR3nt: TGTGCCAGCAGCTTAGGAGGACGGGAAGCGACCCAGTACTTC

j_gene: TRBJ2-7
abundance: .
v_gene: TRBV15
d_gene: TRBD2
CDR3aa: CATSRDRREGSYEQYF
CDR3nt: TGTGCCACCAGCAGAGATCGGCGGGAGGGTTCCTACGAGCAGTACTTC

j_gene: TRBJ1-2
abundance: .
v_gene: TRBV7-6
d_gene: .
CDR3aa: CASSQEYGYTF
CDR3nt: TGTGCCAGCTCACAGGAGTACGGCTACACCTTC

j_gene: TRBJ2-5
abundance: .
v_gene: TRBV10-3
d_gene: .
CDR3aa: CAISESSTPETQYF
CDR3nt: TGTGCCATCAGTGAGTCGAGTACTCCAGAGACCCAGTACTTC

j_gene: TRBJ2-1
abundance: .
v_gene: TRBV7-8
d_gene: TRBD1
CDR3aa: CASSLGGVRPFF
CDR3nt: TGTGCCAGCAGCCTAGGGGGCGTACGGCCGTTCTTC

j_gene: TRBJ2-7
abundance: .
v_gene: TRBV7-9
d_gene: .
CDR3aa: CASSLWGSDYEQYF
CDR3nt: TGTGCCAGCAGCTTATGGGGCTCCGACTACGAGCAGTACTTC

j_gene: TRBJ2-7
abundance: .
v_gene: TRBV4-3
d_gene: TRBD1
CDR3aa: CASSQGTGNYGEQYF
CDR3nt: TGCGCCAGCAGCCAAGGGACAGGGAACTACGGCGAGCAGTACTTC

j_gene: TRBJ2-7
abundance: .
v_gene: TRBV19
d_gene: .
CDR3aa: CASSPRIEVRGDEQYF
CDR3nt: TGTGCCAGTAGTCCGCGCATCGAGGTTCGCGGGGACGAGCAGTACTTC

j_gene: TRBJ2-5
abundance: .
v_gene: TRBV4-3
d_gene: .
CDR3aa: CASSQDRVVQETQYF
CDR3nt: TGCGCCAGCAGCCAAGATAGGGTCGTTCAAGAGACCCAGTACTTC

j_gene: TRBJ2-5
abundance: once
v_gene: TRBV4-2
d_gene: .
CDR3aa: CASSQDRGRGGKRGQETQYF
CDR3nt: TGTGCCAGCAGCCAAGATCGCGGGAGAGGGGGAAAGAGAGGTCAAGAGACCCAGTACTTC

j_gene: TRBJ2-3
abundance: few
v_gene: TRBV10-3
d_gene: .
CDR3aa: CAIRAGTDSTDTQYF
CDR3nt: TGTGCCATCAGAGCCGGGACCGATAGCACAGATACGCAGTATTTT

j_gene: TRBJ2-7
abundance: .
v_gene: TRBV11-2
d_gene: TRBD2
CDR3aa: CASSPTSGSLYEQYF
CDR3nt: TGTGCCAGCAGCCCGACTAGCGGGAGTCTCTACGAGCAGTACTTC

j_gene: TRBJ2-1
abundance: few
v_gene: TRBV7-2
d_gene: .
CDR3aa: CASSWASNARRGEQFF
CDR3nt: TGTGCCAGCAGCTGGGCTAGCAACGCAAGACGGGGTGAGCAGTTCTTC